This TCR beta chain was sequenced for a study of metastatic and nonmetastatic thyroid tumors. At the level of the study: Patients with malignant and benign thyroid disease provided blood and tumor or nodule tissue, whose repertoires were compared.

With MiXCR, TCRdb called clones anew from the PCR reads. The sample lists roughly 98,000 clones, more than 12% occurring once. The CDR3 is 15 residues long. CDR1 and CDR2 from the germline V gene are SGHNT and YYREEE (reference sequence). J was trimmed by 2 bases and V by 0 bases; bases with no gene match: 2. This clone was observed at least ten times. All patients reached thyroid surgery having received no treatment beforehand. This clonotype was obtained from a female donor with papillary thyroid cancer or a benign thyroid nodule (not recorded which). Some clones in this sample may be carry-over from other donors' samples. The source material was blood. The rearrangement joins TRBV5-4 to TRBJ1-3, with 7 nucleotides matching TRBD1. CDR3 amino acids: CASSLDRGTGNTIYF. CDR3 bases: TGTGCCAGCAGCTTGGACAGGGGAACTGGAAACACCATATATTTT.